The source of this TCR beta chain is a study of identical twins. TCRdb independently ran MiXCR on the 5' RACE reads; one entry per CDR3 protein. The sample gives 300,000 to 400,000 distinct CDR3 sequences, roughly 9% of which show up once; approximately 9.3% is in the top ten. There are 15 residues in the CDR3. Trimming pared 1 base from V and 0 bases from J, leaving 6 bases between. The germline V gene encodes CDR1 SEHNR and CDR2 FQNEAQ (reference sequence). This clonotype was counted ten times or more. The receptor was isolated from a woman in her forties or fifties in good health. Specimen: naive T cells sorted from blood. The V gene is TRBV7-9, the J gene TRBJ2-2; no firm D call. The CDR3 region has the DNA TGTGCCAGCAGCTTAGGAACTCCGAACACCGGGGAGCTGTTTTTT. Amino acids: CASSLGTPNTGELFF. Full variable domain (remainder filled in from reference TRBV7-9 and TRBJ2-2): DTGVSQNPRHKITKRGQNVTFRCDPISEHNRLYWYRQTLGQGPEFLTYFQNEAQLEKSRLLSDRFSAERPKGSFSTLEIQRTEQGDSAMYLCASSLGTPNTGELFFGEGSRLTVL.